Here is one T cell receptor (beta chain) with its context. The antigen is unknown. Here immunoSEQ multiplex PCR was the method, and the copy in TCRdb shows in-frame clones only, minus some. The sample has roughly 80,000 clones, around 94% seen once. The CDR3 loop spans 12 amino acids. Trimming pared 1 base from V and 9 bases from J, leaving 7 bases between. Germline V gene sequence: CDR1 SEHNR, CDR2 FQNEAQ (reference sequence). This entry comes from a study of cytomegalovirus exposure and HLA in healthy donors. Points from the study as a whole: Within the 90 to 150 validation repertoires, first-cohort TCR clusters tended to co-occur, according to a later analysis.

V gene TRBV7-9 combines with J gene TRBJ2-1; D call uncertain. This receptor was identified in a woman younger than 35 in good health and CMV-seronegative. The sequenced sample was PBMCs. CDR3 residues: CASSLDGLEQFF. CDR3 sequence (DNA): TGTGCCAGCAGCTTAGATGGGCTTGAGCAGTTCTTC.